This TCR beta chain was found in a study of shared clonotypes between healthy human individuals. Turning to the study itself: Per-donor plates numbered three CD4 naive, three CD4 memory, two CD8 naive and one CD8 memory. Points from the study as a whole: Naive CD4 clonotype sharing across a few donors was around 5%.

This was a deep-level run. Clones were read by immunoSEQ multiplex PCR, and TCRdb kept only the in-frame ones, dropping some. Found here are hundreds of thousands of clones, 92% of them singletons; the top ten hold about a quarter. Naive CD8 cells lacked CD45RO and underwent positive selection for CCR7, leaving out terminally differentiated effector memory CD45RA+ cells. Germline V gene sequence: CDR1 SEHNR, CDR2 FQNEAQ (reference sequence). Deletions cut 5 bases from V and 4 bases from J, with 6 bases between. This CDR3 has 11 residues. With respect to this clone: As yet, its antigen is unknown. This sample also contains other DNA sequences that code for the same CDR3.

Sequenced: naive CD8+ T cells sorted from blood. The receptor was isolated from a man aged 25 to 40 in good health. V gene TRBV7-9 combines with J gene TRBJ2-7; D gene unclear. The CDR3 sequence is CASSPNYEQYF. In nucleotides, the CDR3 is TGTGCCAGCAGCCCAAATTACGAGCAGTACTTC.